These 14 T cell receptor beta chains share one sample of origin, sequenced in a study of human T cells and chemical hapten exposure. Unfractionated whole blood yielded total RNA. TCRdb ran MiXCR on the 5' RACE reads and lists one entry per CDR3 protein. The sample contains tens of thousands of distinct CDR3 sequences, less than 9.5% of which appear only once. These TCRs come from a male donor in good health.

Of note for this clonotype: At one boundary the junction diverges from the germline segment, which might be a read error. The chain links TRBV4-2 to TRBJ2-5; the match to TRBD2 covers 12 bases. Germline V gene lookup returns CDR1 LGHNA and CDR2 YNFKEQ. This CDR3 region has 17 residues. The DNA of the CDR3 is TGTGCCAGCAGCCAAGATCTGGCTAGCGGGAGGGAAGAGACCCATTACTTC. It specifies CASSQDLASGREETHYF.

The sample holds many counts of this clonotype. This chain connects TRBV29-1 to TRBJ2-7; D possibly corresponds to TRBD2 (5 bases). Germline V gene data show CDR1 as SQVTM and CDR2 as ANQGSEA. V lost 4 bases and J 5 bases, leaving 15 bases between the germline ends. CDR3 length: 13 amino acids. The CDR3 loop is CSVGLLMGDEQYF. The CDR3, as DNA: TGCAGCGTTGGCCTATTAATGGGAGACGAGCAGTACTTC.

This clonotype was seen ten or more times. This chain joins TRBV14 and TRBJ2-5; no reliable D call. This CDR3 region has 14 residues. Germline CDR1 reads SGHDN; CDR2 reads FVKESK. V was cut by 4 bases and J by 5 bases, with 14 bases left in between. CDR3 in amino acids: CASSPGYLGETQYF. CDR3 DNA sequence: TGTGCCAGCAGCCCTGGCTACCTCGGGGAGACCCAGTACTTC.

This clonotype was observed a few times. This CDR3 reads CASSLRGGRNNEQFF. The CDR3 DNA follows: TGTGCCAGCAGCCTCAGGGGGGGGCGAAACAATGAGCAGTTCTTC. The chain has TRBV3-1 and TRBJ2-1; D possibly matches TRBD1 or TRBD2 (7 bases each). The V gene's germline CDR1 is LGHDT and CDR2 YNNKEL (reference sequence). Deletions cut 4 bases from V and 5 bases from J, with 15 bases between. The CDR3 length is 15 residues.

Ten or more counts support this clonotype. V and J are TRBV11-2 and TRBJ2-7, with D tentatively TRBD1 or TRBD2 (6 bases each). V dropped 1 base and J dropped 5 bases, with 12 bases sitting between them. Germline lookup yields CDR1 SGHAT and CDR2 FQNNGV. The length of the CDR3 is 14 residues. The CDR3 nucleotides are TGTGCCAGCAGCTTAGTTCGGGGGCACAACGAGCAGTACTTC. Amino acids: CASSLVRGHNEQYF. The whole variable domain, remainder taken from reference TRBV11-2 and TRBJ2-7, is EAGVAQSPRYKIIEKRQSVAFWCNPISGHATLYWYQQILGQGPKLLIQFQNNGVVDDSQLPKDRFSAERLKGVDSTLKIQPAKLEDSAVYLCASSLVRGHNEQYFGPGTRLTVT.

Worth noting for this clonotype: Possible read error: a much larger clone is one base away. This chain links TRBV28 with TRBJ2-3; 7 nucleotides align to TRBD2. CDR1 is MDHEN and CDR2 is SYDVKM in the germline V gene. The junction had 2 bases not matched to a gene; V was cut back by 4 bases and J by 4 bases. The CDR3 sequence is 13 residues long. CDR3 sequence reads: CASSSTSADTQYF. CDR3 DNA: TGTGCCAGCAGTTCTACTAGCGCAGATACGCAGTATTTT.

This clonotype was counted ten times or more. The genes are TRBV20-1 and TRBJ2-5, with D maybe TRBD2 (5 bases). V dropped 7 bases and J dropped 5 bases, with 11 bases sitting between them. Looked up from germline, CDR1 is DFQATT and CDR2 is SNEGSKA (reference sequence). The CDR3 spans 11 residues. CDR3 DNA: TGCAGTGGAGGGAGCGCGGAGACCCAGTACTTC. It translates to CSGGSAETQYF.

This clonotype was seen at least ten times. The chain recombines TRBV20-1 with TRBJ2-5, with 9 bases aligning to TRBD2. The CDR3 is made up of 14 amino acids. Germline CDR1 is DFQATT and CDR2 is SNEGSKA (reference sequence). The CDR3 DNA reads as TGCAGCCAGACTCCGGGACTAGCCCAAGAGACCCAGTACTTC. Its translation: CSQTPGLAQETQYF.

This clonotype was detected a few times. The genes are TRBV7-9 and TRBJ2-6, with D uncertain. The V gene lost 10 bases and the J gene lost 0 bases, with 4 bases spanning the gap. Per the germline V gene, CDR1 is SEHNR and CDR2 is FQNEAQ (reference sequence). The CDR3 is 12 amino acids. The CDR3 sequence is CATRSGANVLTF. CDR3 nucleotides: TGTGCCACCCGCTCTGGGGCCAACGTCCTGACTTTC.

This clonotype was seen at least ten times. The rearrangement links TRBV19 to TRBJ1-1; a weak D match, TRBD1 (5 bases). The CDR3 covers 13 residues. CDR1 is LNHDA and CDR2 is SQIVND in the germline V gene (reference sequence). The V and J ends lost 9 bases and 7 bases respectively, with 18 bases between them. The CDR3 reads CASTTPNQGEAFF. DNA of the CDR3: TGTGCCAGCACAACTCCGAATCAGGGTGAAGCTTTCTTT. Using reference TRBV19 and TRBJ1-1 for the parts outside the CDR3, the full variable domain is DGGITQSPKYLFRKEGQNVTLSCEQNLNHDAMYWYRQDPGQGLRLIYYSQIVNDFQKGDIAEGYSVSREKKESFPLTVTSAQKNPTAFYLCASTTPNQGEAFFGQGTRLTVV.

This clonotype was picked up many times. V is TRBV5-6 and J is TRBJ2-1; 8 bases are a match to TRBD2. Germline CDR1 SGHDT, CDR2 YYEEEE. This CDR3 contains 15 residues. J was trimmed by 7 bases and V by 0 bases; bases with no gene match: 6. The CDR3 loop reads CASSLELAVLNEQFF. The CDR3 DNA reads TGTGCCAGCAGCTTGGAACTAGCGGTACTAAATGAGCAGTTCTTC.

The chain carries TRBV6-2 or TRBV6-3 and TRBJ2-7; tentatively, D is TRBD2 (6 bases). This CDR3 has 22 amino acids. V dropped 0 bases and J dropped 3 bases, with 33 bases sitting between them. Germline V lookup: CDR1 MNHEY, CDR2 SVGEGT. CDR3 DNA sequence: TGTGCCAGCAGTTACTCTTACCCCACACGTAGGCGGGTGGGCGAGGACTACTACGAGCAGTACTTC. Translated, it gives CASSYSYPTRRRVGEDYYEQYF.

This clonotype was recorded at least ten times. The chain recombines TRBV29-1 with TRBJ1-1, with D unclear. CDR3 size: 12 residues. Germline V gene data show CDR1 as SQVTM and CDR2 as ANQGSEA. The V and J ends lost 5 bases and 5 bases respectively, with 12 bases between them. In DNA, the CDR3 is TGCAGCGTTTACGCGGGAGGGACTGAAGCTTTCTTT. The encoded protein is CSVYAGGTEAFF.

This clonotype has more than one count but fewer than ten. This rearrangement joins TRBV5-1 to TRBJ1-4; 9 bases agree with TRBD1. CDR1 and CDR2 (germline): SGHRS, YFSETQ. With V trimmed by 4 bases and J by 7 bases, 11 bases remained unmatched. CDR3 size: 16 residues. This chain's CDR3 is CASSLGQGGEGEKLFF. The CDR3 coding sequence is TGCGCCAGCAGCCTGGGACAGGGTGGAGAGGGTGAAAAACTGTTTTTT. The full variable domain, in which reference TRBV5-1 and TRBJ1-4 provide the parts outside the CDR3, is KAGVTQTPRYLIKTRGQQVTLSCSPISGHRSVSWYQQTPGQGLQFLFEYFSETQRNKGNFPGRFSGRQFSNSRSEMNVSTLELGDSALYLCASSLGQGGEGEKLFFGSGTQLSVL.